A single sample gave rise to the 16 T cell receptor beta chains below, sequenced in a study of blood T cell repertoires in COVID-19. Sequencing was performed with immunoSEQ multiplex PCR; in TCRdb, only in-frame clones are kept and a portion is missing. Among a few hundred thousand clones listed, 88% were seen once. Sequencing was done on a sample of PBMCs or T cells enriched from blood (not recorded which). The receptor source for this set is a woman aged 45-65 years with acute COVID-19.

This chain connects TRBV29-1 to TRBJ2-7; weak D call: TRBD2 (5 bases). This CDR3 has 12 residues. V lost 4 bases and J lost 3, with 10 bases in between. Germline CDR1 is SQVTM and CDR2 is ANQGSEA. The CDR3 DNA follows: TGCAGCGTTGGAGGGAGAGACTACGAGCAGTACTTC. Protein product: CSVGGRDYEQYF.

This chain uses TRBV18 with TRBJ1-6; 12 bases line up with TRBD1. Germline V gene sequence: CDR1 KGHSH, CDR2 LQKENI. V was clipped by 4 bases and J by 12 bases; unmatched bases: 4. The CDR3 loop spans 14 amino acids. The CDR3 is CASSRDRGREPLHF. Written as DNA, the CDR3 is TGTGCCAGCTCACGGGACAGGGGGCGAGAACCCCTCCACTTT.

This sequence joins TRBV28 and TRBJ1-2; possible D gene TRBD1, 6 bases. CDR1 and CDR2 from the germline V gene are MDHEN and SYDVKM. The CDR3 has 12 residues. The germline V and J ends were trimmed by 6 bases and 5 bases, with 10 bases remaining between them. The CDR3 protein is CASSRQVYGYTF. In DNA, the CDR3 is TGTGCCAGCAGCCGACAGGTATATGGCTACACCTTC.

For the CDR3, the DNA is TGTGCCAGCAGCGCGCCCGCGGGGGGCTGGACTAGCGGGTCCGGAGAGACCCAGTACTTC. Protein sequence: CASSAPAGGWTSGSGETQYF. The chain couples TRBV9 to TRBJ2-5; 11 nucleotides line up with TRBD2. The junction had 20 bases not matched to a gene; V was cut back by 3 bases and J by 4 bases. CDR1 and CDR2 (germline): SGDLS, YYNGEE. This CDR3 comprises 20 residues.

The chain carries TRBV19 and TRBJ2-6; D gene unclear. V was trimmed by 0 bases and J by 0 bases, leaving 12 bases between them. Germline V gives CDR1 LNHDA, CDR2 SQIVND (reference sequence). The CDR3 contains 18 residues. The CDR3 nucleotides read TGTGCCAGTAGTATAGAAACAGAGACGAGCTCTGGGGCCAACGTCCTGACTTTC. It is translated as CASSIETETSSGANVLTF.

V gene TRBV2 combines with J gene TRBJ1-1; unclear D gene. This CDR3 has 12 residues. V lost 9 bases, J lost 3 bases, and 11 bases lay in between. Germline CDR1 reads SNHLY; CDR2 reads FYNNEI. The CDR3 DNA follows: TGTGCCAGTTCTCGGCGGGACACTGAAGCTTTCTTT. Translated: CASSRRDTEAFF.

This clone was observed a handful of times. The chain has TRBV18 and TRBJ2-3, with TRBD1 as a possible D gene (5 bases). This CDR3 is 17 amino acids long. Trimming left V 0 bases short and J 0 bases short, with 13 bases between. CDR1 KGHSH and CDR2 LQKENI come from the germline V gene. CDR3 amino acids: CASSPPRQSRSTDTQYF. The CDR3 coding sequence is TGTGCCAGCTCACCACCTAGACAGAGCCGTAGCACAGATACGCAGTATTTT.

The rearrangement joins TRBV27 to TRBJ2-3; 8 bases align to TRBD2. The CDR3 is made up of 15 amino acids. Germline V gene sequence: CDR1 MNHEY, CDR2 SMNVEV (reference sequence). V gave up 7 bases and J gave up 3 bases; unmatched junction bases: 9. The CDR3 DNA reads TGTGCCAGCATGCGGGAGGCCTACCTAACAGATACGCAGTATTTT. Translated: CASMREAYLTDTQYF.

The chain combines TRBV3-1 (or the pseudogene TRBV3-2) with TRBJ1-1; 7 nucleotides match TRBD1. The V gene's germline CDR1 is LGHDT and CDR2 YNNKEL (reference sequence). Trimming removed 1 base from V and 2 bases from J; junction bases left unmatched: 4. The CDR3 spans 15 residues. The CDR3 sequence is CASSQGDSANTEAFF. The CDR3 nucleotides are TGTGCCAGCAGCCAAGGGGACAGTGCTAACACTGAAGCTTTCTTT.

The rearrangement links TRBV7-8 to TRBJ2-1, with 9 nucleotides matching TRBD2. Germline trimming cut 5 bases from V and 9 bases from J; bases unmatched to any gene: 11. Germline CDR1 and CDR2: SGHVS and FQNEAQ. This CDR3 spans 15 amino acids. CDR3 loop: CASSTPAGGGGEQFF. As DNA, the CDR3 is TGTGCCAGCAGCACACCAGCGGGAGGAGGTGGTGAGCAGTTCTTC.

The rearrangement joins TRBV18 to TRBJ1-1; tentative D call: TRBD1 (6 bases). V was trimmed by 1 base and J by 5 bases, leaving 14 bases between them. The CDR3 runs to 15 residues. Per germline, CDR1 KGHSH and CDR2 LQKENI. CDR3 sequence reads: CASSPRQGQWTEAFF. Written as DNA, the CDR3 is TGTGCCAGCTCACCACGGCAGGGGCAGTGGACTGAAGCTTTCTTT.

In its sample, this clone was seen many times. This CDR3 is CASTSGGGTEAFF. In DNA, the CDR3 is TGTGCCAGCACCTCCGGGGGGGGCACTGAAGCTTTCTTT. This chain uses TRBV27 with TRBJ1-1; weak D call: TRBD1 (5 bases). CDR3 length: 13 residues. V was clipped by 7 bases and J by 4 bases, with 13 bases between them. Germline lookup yields CDR1 MNHEY and CDR2 SMNVEV (reference sequence).

The CDR3, as DNA: TGTGCCAGTGGTGCGGGACAGGGTTATAGCAATCAGCCCCAGCATTTT. This translates into CASGAGQGYSNQPQHF. The chain recombines TRBV28 with TRBJ1-5; TRBD1 matches at 9 bases. Germline loops: CDR1 MDHEN, CDR2 SYDVKM. The CDR3 length is 16 residues. V lost 9 bases to trimming and J lost 0 bases; unmatched junction nucleotides: 9.

The gene calls are TRBV6-2 or TRBV6-3 and TRBJ2-1; TRBD2 aligns across 14 bases. The CDR3 is 21 residues long. Germline CDR1 MNHEY, CDR2 SVGEGT. V lost 2 bases and J lost 1; bases outside the gene matches: 13. Here the CDR3 reads CASSYLSLRLAGGPSYNEQFF. CDR3 nucleotides: TGTGCCAGCAGTTACCTATCCCTCCGACTAGCGGGAGGGCCATCCTACAATGAGCAGTTCTTC.

A remark on this clone: The same CDR3 is also encoded by other DNA sequences in this sample. This chain links TRBV19 with TRBJ1-1, with D possibly being TRBD1 (5 bases). From germline, CDR1 is LNHDA and CDR2 SQIVND (reference sequence). Trimming took off 3 bases at V and 2 bases at J, with 10 bases between the two ends. The CDR3 is 14 amino acids. The CDR3 region is CASSIGRVNTEAFF. As DNA, the CDR3 is TGTGCCAGTAGTATCGGCAGGGTTAACACTGAAGCTTTCTTT.

The chain has TRBV30 and TRBJ2-7; 7 nucleotides align to TRBD1. In germline, CDR1 is GTSNPN, CDR2 SVGIG (reference sequence). The CDR3 loop spans 12 amino acids. With V trimmed by 5 bases and J by 11 bases, 12 bases remained unmatched. The CDR3 DNA reads TGTGCCTGGTCCTTAGAACCGGGACAGAAGTACTTC. It specifies CAWSLEPGQKYF.